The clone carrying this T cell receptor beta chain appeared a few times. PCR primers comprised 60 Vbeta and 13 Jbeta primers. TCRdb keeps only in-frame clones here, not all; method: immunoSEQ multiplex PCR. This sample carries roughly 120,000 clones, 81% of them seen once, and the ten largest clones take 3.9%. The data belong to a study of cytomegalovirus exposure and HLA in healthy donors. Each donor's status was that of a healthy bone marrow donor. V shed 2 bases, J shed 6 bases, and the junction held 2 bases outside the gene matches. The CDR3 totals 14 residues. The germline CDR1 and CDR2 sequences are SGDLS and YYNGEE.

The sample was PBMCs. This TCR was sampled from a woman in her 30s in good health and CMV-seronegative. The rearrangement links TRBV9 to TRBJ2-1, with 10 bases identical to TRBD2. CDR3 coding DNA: TGTGCCAGCAGCGTGTCTAGCGGGGGCAATGAGCAGTTCTTC. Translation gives CASSVSSGGNEQFF.